This is a list of T cell receptor beta chains from one sample in a study of blood T cell repertoires in COVID-19. Sequenced by immunoSEQ multiplex PCR; TCRdb stores in-frame clones only, minus some. The sample shows about 140,000 clones, 84% of them seen only once. Sequencing used PBMCs or T cells enriched from blood (not recorded which). The receptors come from a man aged 35 to 55 with acute COVID-19. Both conserved end residues are part of each CDR3. A D gene is named only where the DNA matches it firmly. Size is stated for part of the rows, as once, few or many counts, or as a class when the clone is expanded.

TRBJ2-6 NA NA 22 TRBV3-1/TRBV3-2 CASSQDRRVLVWVRSGANVLTF TGTGCCAGCAGCCAAGATCGCAGGGTTCTAGTTTGGGTGCGCTCTGGGGCCAACGTCCTGACTTTC
TRBJ1-5 NA few 17 TRBV7-9 CASSYHQGPPFNQPQHF TGTGCCAGCAGCTACCACCAGGGCCCACCTTTCAATCAGCCCCAGCATTTT
TRBJ2-7 NA NA 13 TRBV4-3 CASSPTGFSEQYF TGCGCCAGCAGCCCGACAGGTTTCAGCGAGCAGTACTTC
TRBJ1-1 TRBD1 NA 14 TRBV30 CAWSAGTANTEAFF TGTGCCTGGAGTGCCGGGACAGCGAACACTGAAGCTTTCTTT
TRBJ1-2 NA once 13 TRBV12-3/TRBV12-4 CASSFEANYGYTF TGTGCCAGCAGTTTTGAGGCTAACTATGGCTACACCTTC
TRBJ1-5 NA NA 13 TRBV28 CASSFWGHQPQHF TGTGCCAGCAGTTTCTGGGGGCATCAGCCCCAGCATTTT
TRBJ2-3 NA once 13 TRBV7-9 CASSFSVTDTQYF TGTGCCAGCAGCTTCTCCGTCACAGATACGCAGTATTTT
TRBJ1-5 NA NA 14 TRBV6-1 CASSEGQVHQPQHF TGTGCCAGCAGTGAAGGACAGGTCCACCAGCCCCAGCATTTT
TRBJ1-5 NA NA 17 TRBV6-6 CASSRIKQINSNQPQHF TGTGCCAGCAGCCGAATAAAACAGATTAATAGCAATCAGCCCCAGCATTTT
TRBJ2-7 NA many 16 TRBV5-1 CASSPLQGEASYEQYF TGCGCCAGCAGCCCATTACAGGGAGAAGCCTCCTACGAGCAGTACTTC
TRBJ1-4 TRBD1 NA 15 TRBV9 CASSTLGQGAEKLFF TGTGCCAGCAGCACCCTCGGACAGGGGGCGGAAAAACTGTTTTTT
TRBJ1-1 TRBD1 NA 16 TRBV18 CASSPTGQGINTEAFF TGTGCCAGCTCACCTACTGGACAGGGAATTAACACTGAAGCTTTCTTT
TRBJ2-5 TRBD2 NA 18 TRBV28 CASPPRLYREVFKETQYF TGTGCCAGCCCACCGCGCCTTTACCGGGAGGTATTCAAAGAGACCCAGTACTTC
TRBJ1-3 NA NA 11 TRBV30 CASGMGDTIYF TGTGCCTCCGGAATGGGAGACACCATATATTTT
TRBJ2-3 TRBD2 NA 17 TRBV7-2 CASSQWASGGGTDTQYF TGTGCCAGCAGCCAGTGGGCTAGCGGGGGAGGCACAGATACGCAGTATTTT
TRBJ2-3 TRBD1 NA 12 TRBV9 CASSPGTGKQYF TGTGCCAGCAGCCCTGGGACAGGAAAGCAGTATTTT
TRBJ2-7 NA NA 14 TRBV7-2 CASSFSRGGNEQYF TGTGCCAGCAGCTTCAGCAGGGGTGGCAACGAGCAGTACTTC
TRBJ2-1 NA NA 14 TRBV9 CASSVSPIWNEQFF TGTGCCAGCAGCGTGAGTCCTATTTGGAATGAGCAGTTCTTC
TRBJ2-7 TRBD1 NA 14 TRBV5-1 CASSPRGQTYEQYF TGCGCCAGCAGCCCGAGGGGACAGACCTACGAGCAGTACTTC
TRBJ2-3 NA once 17 TRBV7-6 CASSLAGAWPSTDTQYF TGTGCCAGCAGCTTAGCGGGAGCGTGGCCTAGCACAGATACGCAGTATTTT
TRBJ1-2 NA NA 15 TRBV28 CASRIPWGANYGYTF TGTGCCAGCAGAATTCCTTGGGGCGCCAACTATGGCTACACCTTC
TRBJ1-3 NA NA 12 TRBV28 CASSVTVNTIYF TGTGCCAGCAGCGTAACAGTAAACACCATATATTTT
TRBJ1-1 NA NA 15 TRBV7-2 CASSLEGRYDTEAFF TGTGCCAGCAGCTTAGAAGGCAGGTATGACACTGAAGCTTTCTTT
TRBJ2-3 NA NA 14 TRBV28 CASRRGGATDTQYF TGTGCCAGCAGGCGTGGGGGGGCGACAGATACGCAGTATTTT
TRBJ2-3 NA NA 12 TRBV7-9 CASSLGHQGGYF TGTGCCAGCAGCCTGGGACACCAGGGTGGGTATTTT
TRBJ2-3 TRBD1 few 15 TRBV18 CASSGGTGSTDTQYF TGTGCCAGCTCAGGAGGGACAGGGAGTACAGATACGCAGTATTTT
TRBJ2-1 NA NA 13 TRBV29-1 CSVEGAPDNEQFF TGCAGCGTGGAGGGGGCACCCGACAATGAGCAGTTCTTC
TRBJ2-7 TRBD2 few 16 TRBV6-6 CASSYPAGLAHYEQYF TGTGCCAGCAGTTACCCCGCTGGACTAGCTCACTACGAGCAGTACTTC
TRBJ1-5 NA NA 15 TRBV6-2/TRBV6-3 CASSYTGFLNQPQHF TGTGCCAGCAGTTACACAGGGTTCCTCAATCAGCCCCAGCATTTT
TRBJ1-3 NA NA 15 TRBV13 CASSQTGETGNTIYF TGTGCCAGCAGCCAAACAGGAGAAACTGGAAACACCATATATTTT
TRBJ2-3 NA once 15 TRBV9 CASSLTASRTDTQYF TGTGCCAGCAGCTTGACAGCCTCGCGCACAGATACGCAGTATTTT
TRBJ1-1 NA NA 14 TRBV28 CASSLLRRNTEAFF TGTGCCAGCAGTTTACTAAGGAGAAACACTGAAGCTTTCTTT
TRBJ2-2 TRBD2 NA 16 TRBV10-1 CASSSSLAGTGGELFF TGCGCCAGCAGCAGCTCGCTAGCGGGGACCGGCGGGGAGCTGTTTTTT
TRBJ2-1 NA NA 11 TRBV27 CASSLGTEQFF TGTGCCAGCAGTTTAGGGACAGAGCAGTTCTTC
TRBJ2-1 TRBD2 NA 19 TRBV18 CASSPGLGGRRGPYNEQFF TGTGCCAGCTCACCAGGTTTGGGAGGGAGGAGGGGTCCCTACAATGAGCAGTTCTTC
TRBJ2-1 NA NA 11 TRBV20-1 CSASSGSEQFF TGCAGTGCTAGTAGCGGAAGTGAGCAGTTCTTC
TRBJ2-1 NA NA 16 TRBV9 CASSDSGGIVYNEQFF TGTGCCAGCAGCGATTCGGGCGGGATCGTCTACAATGAGCAGTTCTTC
TRBJ1-2 NA NA 15 TRBV5-1 CASSSDGVVLDGYTF TGCGCCAGCAGCTCAGACGGGGTGGTGTTGGATGGCTACACCTTC
TRBJ2-1 TRBD2 NA 15 TRBV5-1 CASSSLAGGLNEQFF TGCGCCAGCAGCTCACTAGCGGGAGGACTCAATGAGCAGTTCTTC
TRBJ1-2 NA NA 14 TRBV7-9 CASSLGAGNYGYTF TGTGCCAGCAGCTTAGGTGCCGGTAACTATGGCTACACCTTC
TRBJ1-4 NA NA 14 TRBV15 CATSRATINEKLFF TGTGCCACCAGCAGAGCCACTATTAATGAAAAACTGTTTTTT
TRBJ2-5 TRBD1 NA 15 TRBV3-1/TRBV3-2 CASSPRTGDQETQYF TGTGCCAGCAGCCCCAGGACAGGGGACCAAGAGACCCAGTACTTC
TRBJ2-7 NA NA 11 TRBV20-1 CSALSNYEQYF TGCAGTGCATTGAGTAACTACGAGCAGTACTTC
TRBJ2-7 NA NA 13 TRBV7-8 CASSLTEQYEQYF TGTGCCAGCAGCTTGACAGAACAGTACGAGCAGTACTTC
TRBJ2-3 TRBD1 NA 15 TRBV12-5 CASGTGTGVTDTQYF TGTGCTAGTGGTACCGGGACAGGGGTTACAGATACGCAGTATTTT
TRBJ2-2 TRBD1 NA 13 TRBV29-1 CSVDAGGHGELFF TGCAGCGTTGACGCAGGGGGCCACGGGGAGCTGTTTTTT
TRBJ2-7 NA NA 13 TRBV10-3 CATRRGNSYEQYF TGTGCCACCCGCAGGGGAAACTCCTACGAGCAGTACTTC
TRBJ2-7 TRBD2 NA 13 TRBV29-1 CSVGGAGGFEQYF TGCAGCGTTGGAGGGGCGGGAGGGTTCGAGCAGTACTTC
TRBJ1-4 NA NA 13 TRBV12-3/TRBV12-4 CAALGGTNEKLFF TGTGCCGCTCTGGGAGGCACTAATGAAAAACTGTTTTTT
TRBJ1-5 TRBD1 NA 14 TRBV19 CASSMVAGGQPQHF TGTGCCAGTAGTATGGTGGCAGGGGGACAGCCCCAGCATTTT
TRBJ2-2 TRBD1 NA 17 TRBV5-4 CASSTGGLTSNTGELFF TGTGCCAGCAGCACAGGGGGTCTGACCTCGAACACCGGGGAGCTGTTTTTT
TRBJ1-1 NA NA 13 TRBV28 CASRSTENTEAFF TGTGCCAGCAGGTCTACAGAGAACACTGAAGCTTTCTTT
TRBJ2-3 NA NA 15 TRBV27 CASSLRLIEADTQYF TGTGCCAGCAGTTTAAGACTAATAGAAGCAGATACGCAGTATTTT
TRBJ1-1 TRBD1 NA 13 TRBV15 CATSTQQGLEAFF TGTGCCACCAGCACCCAACAGGGGCTTGAAGCTTTCTTT